The rows below give T cell receptor beta chains drawn from one sample of a study of T cell responses to AZD1222 COVID-19 vaccine. Sequencing used immunoSEQ multiplex PCR; TCRdb keeps in-frame clones, though not all of them. Of about 160,000 clones in the sample, 75% to 95% are singletons; the top ten hold under 4%. Sample: peripheral blood, taken 28 days after the second AZD1222 dose. These receptors originate from an adult who received the AZD1222 COVID-19 vaccine. The CDR3 runs from the conserved cysteine through the conserved F or W. The D gene is left open where the match is weak. The size of a clone is reported for some rows only, either as once, few or many, or as a class for expanded clones.

J gene,clone size,V gene,CDR3 length,D gene,CDR3 DNA,CDR3 protein
TRBJ1-3,NA,TRBV2,13,NA,TGTGCCAGCAGTGCAGAGTCTGGAAACACCATATATTTT,CASSAESGNTIYF
TRBJ2-2,once,TRBV6-2/TRBV6-3,19,TRBD2,TGTGCCAGCAGTTCCCCGGATAGCGGGCTATCGTACCGCACCGGGGAGCTGTTTTTT,CASSSPDSGLSYRTGELFF
TRBJ2-2,once,TRBV5-4,16,NA,TGTGCCAGCAGCCGTGTAGCAGGGGCTAACACCGGGGAGCTGTTTTTT,CASSRVAGANTGELFF
TRBJ2-7,NA,TRBV7-9,16,NA,TGTGCCAGCAGCGATAGTCCGGGGGCATCAGGCTACGAGCAGTACTTC,CASSDSPGASGYEQYF
TRBJ1-5,NA,TRBV6-1,16,TRBD1,TGTGCCAGCAGTGAACAACACGGGACAGGCAATCAGCCCCAGCATTTT,CASSEQHGTGNQPQHF
TRBJ2-1,NA,TRBV11-2,14,TRBD1,TGTGCCAGCAGTTACTACAGGGGGATCAATGAGCAGTTCTTC,CASSYYRGINEQFF
TRBJ2-1,once,TRBV10-2,16,TRBD2,TGCGCCAGCAGTATACAAATAGCGGGAGCAATAAATGAGCAGTTCTTC,CASSIQIAGAINEQFF
TRBJ1-1,once,TRBV28,13,NA,TGTGCCAGTCTGACCGGGGCGAAGGCCGGGGCTTTCTTT,CASLTGAKAGAFF
TRBJ2-7,NA,TRBV15,20,TRBD2,TGTGCCACCAGCAGAGTACTGTCTAGCGGGAGCCCGATGTACTCCTACGAGCAGTACTTC,CATSRVLSSGSPMYSYEQYF
TRBJ1-2,NA,TRBV28,19,NA,TGTGCCAGCAGTAGTGACAGGATTCCGGCGGGCGTTGGGTCGGACGGCTACACCTTC,CASSSDRIPAGVGSDGYTF
TRBJ1-1,NA,TRBV2,17,TRBD1,TGTGCCAGCAGCTCGGACAGGGGCCCCAATTGGAACACTGAAGCTTTCTTT,CASSSDRGPNWNTEAFF
TRBJ2-5,once,TRBV5-1,15,NA,TGCGCCAGCAGCTTGGCCGTGGGTAACCAAGAGACCCAGTACTTC,CASSLAVGNQETQYF
TRBJ2-3,NA,TRBV3-1/TRBV3-2,14,NA,TGTGCCAGCAGCCAAGAACTAGGCGCCGATACGCAGTATTTT,CASSQELGADTQYF
TRBJ2-3,NA,TRBV10-1,16,TRBD1,TGCGCCAGCAGCTCAGGGGGCCCTACTAGCACAGATACGCAGTATTTT,CASSSGGPTSTDTQYF
TRBJ1-2,NA,TRBV2,12,TRBD1,TGTGCCAGCAGTTTCCGGGACAGGGGCTACACCTTC,CASSFRDRGYTF
TRBJ1-5,NA,TRBV6-5,15,NA,TGTGCCAGCAGGAAGACCGTGTATAGCAATCAGCCCCAGCATTTT,CASRKTVYSNQPQHF
TRBJ2-1,NA,TRBV19,17,TRBD2,TGTGCCAGTAGTATAGACGGGACTAGCGGGAGGGGGAATGAGCAGTTCTTC,CASSIDGTSGRGNEQFF
TRBJ2-7,NA,TRBV18,14,NA,TGTGCCAGCTCACCTGGGGTAAATCAGTACGAGCAGTACTTC,CASSPGVNQYEQYF
TRBJ2-1,once,TRBV4-1,17,TRBD2,TGCGCCAGCAGCCAAACCCGGACTAGCGGGAGTTTGGATGAGCAGTTCTTC,CASSQTRTSGSLDEQFF
TRBJ2-7,NA,TRBV5-1,15,TRBD1,TGCGCCAGCAGCTTGGGAGGGACAGGGTCCTACGAGCAGTACTTC,CASSLGGTGSYEQYF
TRBJ1-5,once,TRBV2,13,NA,TGTGCCAGCAGTGAAGGGGGGCTGAAGCCCCAGCATTTT,CASSEGGLKPQHF
TRBJ2-1,once,TRBV9,15,NA,TGTGCCAGCAGCGTAGACGGGCGGGGCTACAATGAGCAGTTCTTC,CASSVDGRGYNEQFF
TRBJ2-7,NA,TRBV7-8,14,NA,TGTGCCAGCAGCCCCGGAGGGTATCACTACGAGCAGTACTTC,CASSPGGYHYEQYF
TRBJ1-1,NA,TRBV15,15,TRBD1,TGTGCCACCAGCGGGTCCGACAGGGGAATCACTGAAGCTTTCTTT,CATSGSDRGITEAFF
TRBJ1-2,NA,TRBV19,14,NA,TGTGCCAGTACCCCAGAGGGACGGTACTATGGCTACACCTTC,CASTPEGRYYGYTF
TRBJ1-4,NA,TRBV7-9,12,NA,TGTGCCAGCAGCTTAGCCTCAGAAAAACTGTTTTTT,CASSLASEKLFF
TRBJ2-1,NA,TRBV4-2,18,NA,TGTGCCAGCAGCCAAGAAGGAGGAACTTCGGGACCCCTTGGGGAGCAGTTCTTC,CASSQEGGTSGPLGEQFF